What follows are 21 T cell receptor beta chains derived from one specimen sequenced in a study of shared clonotypes between healthy human individuals. Assay used: immunoSEQ multiplex PCR; TCRdb lists only in-frame clones, some missing. Counted here are roughly 2.5 million clones, approximately 90% occurring once; the ten biggest clones make up about 0.13%. Material: naive CD4+ T cells sorted from blood. Documented subset: CD45RA+ positively selected. The receptors come from a man aged 18 to 35 in good health.

The chain combines TRBV5-6 with TRBJ2-3; 7 positions match TRBD2. CDR1 and CDR2 (germline): SGHDT, YYEEEE. The V gene end was trimmed by 4 bases and the J gene end by 0 bases; junction bases not matched to a gene: 8. CDR3 length: 16 amino acids. The CDR3 bases are TGTGCCAGCAGCCGTTTAGCGGGTACTAGCACAGATACGCAGTATTTT. Translated, it gives CASSRLAGTSTDTQYF.

Remarks on this clone: Within the sample, other DNA sequences also encode this same CDR3. V usage is TRBV4-1 and J usage is TRBJ2-5, with unresolved D. Germline V gene lookup returns CDR1 MGHRA and CDR2 YSYEKL. This CDR3 is 13 amino acids long. The V end lost 1 base, the J end lost 5 bases, and 8 bases lay between the germline ends. This chain's CDR3 is CASSQGGRETQYF. The CDR3 DNA is TGCGCCAGCAGCCAAGGCGGTCGGGAGACCCAGTACTTC.

The chain links TRBV15 to TRBJ2-1; 11 bases fit TRBD2. V trimming: 0 bases; J trimming: 6 bases; junction bases outside the gene matches: 7. Germline lookup yields CDR1 LNHNV and CDR2 YYDKDF (reference sequence). The CDR3 totals 17 residues. CDR3 bases: TGTGCCACCAGCAGAGAGATAGCGGGAGGGCAGAGCAATGAGCAGTTCTTC. Translated, it gives CATSREIAGGQSNEQFF.

The chain is built from TRBV25-1 and TRBJ1-2, with TRBD1 as a possible D gene (6 bases). Germline V lookup: CDR1 MGHDK, CDR2 SYGVNS. The V end lost 3 bases, the J end lost 8 bases, and 10 bases lay between the germline ends. The CDR3 is made up of 12 amino acids. Here the CDR3 DNA reads TGTGCCAGCAGTGATTACAGGGAGGGCTACACCTTC. It codes for CASSDYREGYTF.

The chain is built from TRBV6-5 and TRBJ1-2, with a weak D call TRBD1 (6 bases). With 0 bases removed from V and 7 bases from J, the gap between germline ends came to 15 bases. CDR1 MNHEY and CDR2 SVGAGI come from the germline V gene. The CDR3 extends over 15 amino acids. CDR3 protein: CASSYSGQRGAGYTF. The CDR3 DNA follows: TGTGCCAGCAGTTACTCGGGGCAGAGGGGGGCTGGCTACACCTTC.

For this clone: The sample contains more than one DNA sequence encoding this CDR3. This chain uses TRBV18 with TRBJ2-7; the match to TRBD1 covers 7 bases. The CDR3 has 14 residues. V shed 4 bases and J 0 bases; nucleotides not matched to a gene: 3. Germline V gene sequence: CDR1 KGHSH, CDR2 LQKENI. CDR3 sequence reads: CASSLGTASYEQYF. For the CDR3, the DNA is TGTGCCAGCTCACTCGGGACAGCCTCCTACGAGCAGTACTTC.

To note about this clone: Other DNA variants within this sample encode the same CDR3. The V and J genes are TRBV18 and TRBJ2-5, with a possible D match to TRBD1 (6 bases). V was pared by 3 bases and J by 1 base, with 9 bases between. The CDR3 sequence is 14 residues long. In germline, CDR1 is KGHSH, CDR2 LQKENI. The CDR3 sequence is CASSPAGVQETQYF. Written as DNA, the CDR3 is TGTGCCAGCTCACCCGCAGGGGTCCAAGAGACCCAGTACTTC.

The V and J genes are TRBV6-4 and TRBJ1-1; D may be TRBD1 (5 bases). The CDR3 loop spans 13 amino acids. Germline lookup yields CDR1 MRHNA and CDR2 SNTAGT. Trimming pared 3 bases from V and 5 bases from J, leaving 10 bases between. This chain's CDR3 is CASSEQGPTEAFF. The CDR3 DNA reads TGTGCCAGCAGTGAGCAGGGTCCAACTGAAGCTTTCTTT.

This sequence joins TRBV15 and TRBJ2-7, with D tentatively TRBD2 (5 bases). Trimming cost V 4 bases and J 4 bases, with 17 bases left between them. The germline V gene encodes CDR1 LNHNV and CDR2 YYDKDF (reference sequence). The CDR3 totals 15 residues. CDR3 DNA sequence: TGTGCCACCAGCAAGGCCCGGGATGGATATTACGAGCAGTACTTC. Encoded protein: CATSKARDGYYEQYF.

This sequence joins TRBV10-1 and TRBJ2-5; TRBD2 agrees at 9 bases. With 4 bases clipped from V and 2 bases from J, the junction kept 5 bases outside the gene matches. This CDR3 comprises 15 residues. The germline gives CDR1 WNHNN, CDR2 SYGVQD (reference sequence). CDR3 in amino acids: CASSAMTSGQETQYF. The CDR3 nucleotides are TGCGCCAGCAGTGCTATGACTAGCGGACAAGAGACCCAGTACTTC.

This chain joins TRBV4-1 and TRBJ1-1; D is uncertain. The V end lost 1 base, the J end lost 11 bases, and 8 bases lay between the germline ends. The CDR3 contains 11 residues. CDR1 is MGHRA and CDR2 is YSYEKL in the germline V gene. CDR3 bases: TGCGCCAGCAGCCAAGCTCTTCGGGCTTTCTTT. Its protein product is CASSQALRAFF.

The V gene is TRBV7-2, the J gene TRBJ2-2, with 10 bases fitting TRBD2. Germline V lookup: CDR1 SGHTA, CDR2 FQGNSA. After removal of 2 bases from V and 6 bases from J, the junction contained 12 bases not matched to a gene. The CDR3 has 18 amino acids. CDR3 nucleotide sequence: TGTGCCAGCAGCTTAATCCCGCTAGCGGGAGTAGCGGCCGGGGAGCTGTTTTTT. Translated, it gives CASSLIPLAGVAAGELFF.

The chain joins TRBV5-4 to TRBJ2-3; 8 positions agree with TRBD2. Germline V gene lookup returns CDR1 SGHNT and CDR2 YYREEE (reference sequence). Trimming cost V 2 bases and J 5 bases; bases outside gene matches: 4. The CDR3 totals 14 residues. This CDR3 is CASSFTSGRDTQYF. As DNA, the CDR3 is TGTGCCAGCAGCTTTACTAGCGGAAGAGATACGCAGTATTTT.

This clone occurred once. This chain joins TRBV5-1 and TRBJ2-3, with 8 bases matching TRBD2. The length of the CDR3 is 15 residues. V lost 3 bases, J lost 5 bases, and 8 bases stayed unmatched. CDR1 is SGHRS and CDR2 is YFSETQ in the germline V gene. CDR3 DNA sequence: TGCGCCAGCAGCTCCGGGACTAGTGGGAAAGATACGCAGTATTTT. Its translation is CASSSGTSGKDTQYF.

This clone was counted a few times. The V gene is TRBV19, the J gene TRBJ1-1; TRBD1 agrees at 7 bases. The ends lost 5 bases at V and 6 bases at J; junction bases unmatched: 6. This CDR3 is 13 amino acids long. Germline lookup yields CDR1 LNHDA and CDR2 SQIVND (reference sequence). In nucleotides, the CDR3 is TGTGCCAGTAGTTACAGGGGTTTGCCTGAAGCTTTCTTT. The encoded protein is CASSYRGLPEAFF.

The chain combines TRBV2 with TRBJ2-7; 7 nucleotides match TRBD1. V lost 8 bases to trimming and J lost 0 bases; unmatched junction nucleotides: 10. Per the germline V gene, CDR1 is SNHLY and CDR2 is FYNNEI. CDR3 length: 15 amino acids. For the CDR3, the DNA is TGTGCCAGCCCGTCCGGGACAGAGGACTCCTACGAGCAGTACTTC. Translating it yields CASPSGTEDSYEQYF.

This clone has only one observation. J is TRBJ2-5 and V is TRBV5-4; 7 positions match TRBD2. The CDR3 sequence is 15 residues long. V lost 3 bases and J lost 4; bases outside the gene matches: 9. The germline CDR1 and CDR2 sequences are SGHNT and YYREEE (reference sequence). The CDR3 sequence is CASSSRGAGSETQYF. DNA of the CDR3: TGTGCCAGCAGCTCCCGGGGAGCGGGATCAGAGACCCAGTACTTC.

In regard to this clone: This sample also contains other DNA sequences that code for the same CDR3. This chain links TRBV5-1 with TRBJ1-1; perhaps TRBD1 as D (6 bases). This CDR3 contains 13 residues. Deletions cut 4 bases from V and 4 bases from J, with 11 bases between. Germline V gene lookup returns CDR1 SGHRS and CDR2 YFSETQ. For the CDR3, the DNA is TGCGCCAGCAGCGAACAGGGCCTCACTGAAGCTTTCTTT. This encodes CASSEQGLTEAFF.

The rearrangement uses TRBV5-5 and TRBJ1-5; D possibly corresponds to TRBD1 (6 bases). The ends were cut back, 4 bases at V and 4 bases at J, with 12 bases in the middle. The CDR3 is 14 residues long. The germline V gene encodes CDR1 SGHKS and CDR2 YYEKEE (reference sequence). The CDR3, as DNA: TGTGCCAGCAGCCGAGAGGGGGAGAATCAGCCCCAGCATTTT. It specifies CASSREGENQPQHF.

This chain connects TRBV6-6 to TRBJ2-5; 8 nucleotides align to TRBD1. The V gene end was trimmed by 5 bases and the J gene end by 7 bases; junction bases not matched to a gene: 9. The germline V gene encodes CDR1 MNHNY and CDR2 SVGAGI (reference sequence). This CDR3 has 14 residues. The CDR3 DNA is TGTGCCAGCAGTCCGGGACAGGCCAAAGGGACCCAGTACTTC. Its translation is CASSPGQAKGTQYF.

The chain recombines TRBV7-9 with TRBJ1-2; D not resolved. From germline, CDR1 is SEHNR and CDR2 FQNEAQ (reference sequence). The CDR3 has 15 amino acids. The V and J ends lost 0 bases and 3 bases respectively, with 11 bases between them. The CDR3 DNA reads TGTGCCAGCAGCTTAGCGGGAGGGTTTGACTATGGCTACACCTTC. Amino acids: CASSLAGGFDYGYTF. Together with reference TRBV7-9 and TRBJ1-2, the CDR3 gives the full variable domain: DTGVSQNPRHKITKRGQNVTFRCDPISEHNRLYWYRQTLGQGPEFLTYFQNEAQLEKSRLLSDRFSAERPKGSFSTLEIQRTEQGDSAMYLCASSLAGGFDYGYTFGSGTRLTVV.